These 26 T cell receptor beta chains were sequenced from one sample in a study of control samples from healthy donors and cancer patients. The method was immunoSEQ multiplex PCR; TCRdb's version includes in-frame clones alone and lacks a portion of them. The table includes some 100,000 clones, approximately 93% detected once. Specimen: blood. These receptor sequences come from a man aged 18 to 35 in good health.

The rearrangement joins TRBV18 to TRBJ2-3, with a tentative D call TRBD2 (6 bases). The length of the CDR3 is 14 residues. The germline V gene has CDR1 KGHSH and CDR2 LQKENI. V was shortened by 6 bases and J by 2 bases, with 12 bases between the two germline ends. CDR3 DNA: TGTGCCAGCTCTACGACTAGATTCACAGATACGCAGTATTTT. Protein sequence: CASSTTRFTDTQYF.

This chain uses TRBV7-2 with TRBJ2-2; D possibly corresponds to TRBD2 (5 bases). The CDR3 consists of 16 residues. V was clipped by 0 bases and J by 2 bases, with 10 bases between them. CDR1 and CDR2 (germline): SGHTA, FQGNSA. In DNA form, the CDR3 reads TGTGCCAGCAGCTTAGCCGGGGTAGTAAACACCGGGGAGCTGTTTTTT. Amino acid sequence: CASSLAGVVNTGELFF. The full variable domain, rest sourced from reference TRBV7-2 and TRBJ2-2, is GAGVSQSPSNKVTEKGKDVELRCDPISGHTALYWYRQSLGQGLEFLIYFQGNSAPDKSGLPSDRFSAERTGGSVSTLTIQRTQQEDSAVYLCASSLAGVVNTGELFFGEGSRLTVL.

This clone is a singleton in its sample. The rearrangement uses TRBV7-9 and TRBJ2-6; D is undetermined. The germline CDR1 and CDR2 sequences are SEHNR and FQNEAQ (reference sequence). The CDR3 runs 17 residues. Between the trimmed V and J ends, which lost 8 bases and 0 bases, there was a span of 17 bases. The CDR3 spells CASLSKTESSGANVLTF. The CDR3 nucleotides read TGTGCCAGCTTGTCTAAGACCGAATCCTCTGGGGCCAACGTCCTGACTTTC.

The CDR3 region has the DNA TGTGCCAGCAGTGAAGCCTTCGACAGGGGTCGGTCCGAGCAGTACTTC. Protein sequence: CASSEAFDRGRSEQYF. The chain employs TRBV2 and TRBJ2-7; TRBD1 agrees at 8 bases. After removal of 0 bases from V and 6 bases from J, the junction contained 10 bases not matched to a gene. Germline V gives CDR1 SNHLY, CDR2 FYNNEI. The CDR3 covers 16 residues.

The rearrangement links TRBV18 to TRBJ1-6; no reliable D call. The V and J ends lost 3 bases and 0 bases respectively, with 15 bases between them. Germline CDR1 and CDR2: KGHSH and LQKENI. The CDR3 is 18 amino acids. The CDR3 DNA reads as TGTGCCAGCTCACCGGAGGGCCCCCCGGGCTCCTATAATTCACCCCTCCACTTT. As protein: CASSPEGPPGSYNSPLHF. Looking up the rest from reference TRBV18 and TRBJ1-6 gives the full variable domain: NAGVMQNPRHLVRRRGQEARLRCSPMKGHSHVYWYRQLPEEGLKFMVYLQKENIIDESGMPKERFSAEFPKEGPSILRIQQVVRGDSAAYFCASSPEGPPGSYNSPLHFGNGTRLTVT.

The chain is built from TRBV7-6 and TRBJ1-5; 8 bases line up with TRBD1. This CDR3 is 17 amino acids long. The V gene end was trimmed by 0 bases and the J gene end by 6 bases; junction bases not matched to a gene: 10. CDR1 and CDR2 from the germline V gene are SGHVS and FNYEAQ. For the CDR3, the DNA is TGTGCCAGCAGCTTAGCTGCTGGCCAGGGGGCAGGTCAGCCCCAGCATTTT. As protein: CASSLAAGQGAGQPQHF.

This CDR3 reads CASGDRVRAATYNEQFF. CDR3 in DNA: TGCGCCAGCGGGGATCGCGTTAGAGCGGCCACCTACAATGAGCAGTTCTTC. The rearrangement joins TRBV10-2 to TRBJ2-1, with TRBD2 as a possible D gene (5 bases). V was clipped by 8 bases and J by 2 bases, with 22 bases between them. Germline V lookup: CDR1 WSHSY, CDR2 SAAADI. CDR3 length: 17 amino acids.

The chain employs TRBV19 and TRBJ2-5, with 9 bases identical to TRBD1. V trimming: 6 bases; J trimming: 4 bases; junction bases outside the gene matches: 6. The CDR3 runs to 14 residues. CDR1 is LNHDA and CDR2 is SQIVND in the germline V gene (reference sequence). The CDR3 protein is CASRSQGAGETQYF. CDR3 in DNA: TGTGCCAGTAGATCACAGGGGGCAGGAGAGACCCAGTACTTC. Together with reference TRBV19 and TRBJ2-5, the CDR3 gives the full variable domain: DGGITQSPKYLFRKEGQNVTLSCEQNLNHDAMYWYRQDPGQGLRLIYYSQIVNDFQKGDIAEGYSVSREKKESFPLTVTSAQKNPTAFYLCASRSQGAGETQYFGPGTRLLVL.

In nucleotides, the CDR3 is TGCGCCAGCAGATGGGCAGGTGGTGAAGCTTTCTTT. Protein sequence: CASRWAGGEAFF. The chain employs TRBV5-1 and TRBJ1-1; D ambiguous. Germline V gene sequence: CDR1 SGHRS, CDR2 YFSETQ. The CDR3 is 12 amino acids. Trimming removed 5 bases at V and 7 bases at J, with 12 bases between.

The chain is built from TRBV6-2 or TRBV6-3 and TRBJ2-7, with TRBD2 identical over 10 bases. Trimming took 6 bases from V and 5 from J; bases not matched to a gene: 13. This CDR3 contains 16 residues. The germline CDR1 and CDR2 sequences are MNHEY and SVGEGT. The CDR3 protein is CASSLPLAGVQDEQYF. CDR3 nucleotide sequence: TGTGCCAGCAGCTTACCTCTAGCGGGAGTTCAGGACGAGCAGTACTTC.

The chain has TRBV18 and TRBJ1-3; D may be TRBD1 (6 bases). The germline V and J ends were trimmed by 4 bases and 2 bases, with 12 bases remaining between them. There are 15 residues in the CDR3. The germline V gene has CDR1 KGHSH and CDR2 LQKENI. The CDR3, as DNA: TGTGCCAGCTCACTCGCAGACAGGACTGGAAACACCATATATTTT. It codes for CASSLADRTGNTIYF.

The chain links TRBV12-3 or TRBV12-4 to TRBJ1-4; D not certain. The CDR3 spans 12 residues. V shed 5 bases and J shed 7 bases, with 8 bases lying between them. Here the CDR3 reads CASSPPSEKLFF. The DNA of the CDR3 is TGTGCCAGCAGTCCACCAAGTGAAAAACTGTTTTTT.

Worth noting for this clone: Relative to the germline gene, one junction end is altered; a read error may explain this. The chain couples TRBV9 to TRBJ1-1, with D tentatively TRBD1 (6 bases). This CDR3 is built from 15 residues. From germline, CDR1 is SGDLS and CDR2 YYNGEE. CDR3 region: CASSVGDIGNTEAFF. The CDR3 region has the DNA TGTGCCAGCAGTGTAGGGGACATTGGGAACACTGAAGCTTTCTTT. Variable domain in full (rest from reference TRBV9 and TRBJ1-1): DSGVTQTPKHLITATGQRVTLRCSPRSGDLSVYWYQQSLDQGLQFLIQYYNGEERAKGNILERFSAQQFPDLHSELNLSSLELGDSALYFCASSVGDIGNTEAFFGQGTRLTVV.

This chain uses TRBV28 with TRBJ2-5, with D perhaps TRBD1 or TRBD2 (5 bases each). Trimming stripped 0 bases from V and 3 bases from J, with 17 bases between. Germline V gene sequence: CDR1 MDHEN, CDR2 SYDVKM. This CDR3 is 17 amino acids long. CDR3 region: CASSLWSSRGLKETQYF. DNA for the CDR3: TGTGCCAGCAGTTTATGGAGTTCGAGGGGCCTCAAAGAGACCCAGTACTTC.

The chain couples TRBV6-4 to TRBJ1-5; D unresolved. Deletions cut 4 bases from V and 1 base from J, with 5 bases between. The CDR3 consists of 13 residues. Germline CDR1 is MRHNA and CDR2 is SNTAGT. This CDR3 is CASSAQSNQPQHF. The DNA for the CDR3 is TGTGCCAGCAGTGCCCAGAGCAATCAGCCCCAGCATTTT.

The V call is TRBV18, the J call TRBJ1-5; tentative D call: TRBD1 (5 bases). The CDR3 loop spans 17 amino acids. Germline lookup yields CDR1 KGHSH and CDR2 LQKENI. Deletions cut 4 bases from V and 4 bases from J, with 20 bases between. The CDR3, as DNA: TGTGCCAGCTCACGGGGTGGTGGACAAATGTGGAATCAGCCCCAGCATTTT. It translates to CASSRGGGQMWNQPQHF.

On this clone itself: Its ends do not fully match the called genes, so a read error is possible. This chain uses TRBV29-1 with TRBJ1-4; D is possibly TRBD1 (5 bases). Per germline, CDR1 SQVTM and CDR2 ANQGSEA. CDR3 length: 11 residues. In DNA form, the CDR3 reads TGCAGCGTTGTTGTGGTGGGGGGACCGGTTTTT. Translating it yields CSVVVVGGPVF.

This clone has just one count. This chain connects TRBV9 to TRBJ1-3, with TRBD1 matching over 9 bases. Looked up from germline, CDR1 is SGDLS and CDR2 is YYNGEE. This CDR3 contains 15 residues. J was trimmed by 3 bases and V by 3 bases; bases with no gene match: 4. The CDR3 here is CASSATGGGGNTIYF. The DNA of the CDR3 is TGTGCCAGCAGCGCTACAGGGGGCGGTGGAAACACCATATATTTT. The whole variable domain, remainder taken from reference TRBV9 and TRBJ1-3, is DSGVTQTPKHLITATGQRVTLRCSPRSGDLSVYWYQQSLDQGLQFLIQYYNGEERAKGNILERFSAQQFPDLHSELNLSSLELGDSALYFCASSATGGGGNTIYFGEGSWLTVV.

The chain recombines TRBV9 with TRBJ1-1; D remains ambiguous. Germline V lookup: CDR1 SGDLS, CDR2 YYNGEE. V shed 0 bases and J shed 1 base, with 13 bases lying between them. The CDR3 is made up of 16 amino acids. The CDR3 bases are TGTGCCAGCAGCGTAGGGGTTGGTAAGGGGAACACTGAAGCTTTCTTT. This codes for CASSVGVGKGNTEAFF.

The CDR3: CASNPASPRTGELFF. In DNA form, the CDR3 reads TGTGCCAGTAACCCGGCTAGTCCGCGGACCGGGGAGCTGTTTTTT. The chain recombines TRBV6-5 with TRBJ2-2; D not resolved. Germline V CDR1 and CDR2: MNHEY, SVGAGI. The CDR3 totals 15 residues. The V end lost 9 bases, the J end lost 5 bases, and 19 bases lay between the germline ends.

The gene calls are TRBV4-1 and TRBJ2-7, with D possibly being TRBD1 or TRBD2 (5 bases each). V lost 4 bases to trimming and J lost 2 bases, with 15 bases between them. The CDR3 length is 15 residues. CDR1 is MGHRA, CDR2 YSYEKL, per germline. The CDR3 region is CASSPPGTVAYEQYF. The CDR3 nucleotides read TGCGCCAGCAGCCCCCCCGGGACGGTCGCCTACGAGCAGTACTTC.

The V and J genes are TRBV15 and TRBJ1-2; D unresolved. There are 13 residues in the CDR3. V was clipped by 1 base and J by 8 bases, with 11 bases between them. Germline CDR1 and CDR2: LNHNV and YYDKDF (reference sequence). The CDR3 loop reads CATSRVAKDGYTF. The CDR3, as DNA: TGTGCCACCAGCAGAGTGGCCAAAGACGGCTACACCTTC.

This chain joins TRBV7-8 and TRBJ2-7; TRBD2 matches 7 bases. The CDR3 covers 16 residues. Unmatched junction bases numbered 9, after V lost 4 bases and J lost 0 bases. CDR1 and CDR2 (germline): SGHVS, FQNEAQ. The CDR3 loop is CASSSLGLLDSYEQYF. The CDR3, as DNA: TGTGCCAGCAGCTCCTTGGGACTACTCGACTCCTACGAGCAGTACTTC.

This clone was picked up one time. The germline gene is not matched at one end of the junction; a read error may be the cause. The J gene is TRBJ2-7, the V gene TRBV3-1 (or the pseudogene TRBV3-2); D not certain. CDR1 and CDR2 (germline): LGHDT, YNNKEL (reference sequence). The CDR3 sequence is 14 residues long. CDR3 in amino acids: CASSQDNSGVRSDF. The CDR3 DNA reads as TGTGCCAGCAGCCAAGATAACTCGGGCGTCAGGAGTGACTTC.

This chain joins TRBV3-1 (or the pseudogene TRBV3-2) and TRBJ2-2; D is possibly TRBD1 (6 bases). CDR1 is LGHDT and CDR2 is YNNKEL in the germline V gene (reference sequence). Deletions cut 4 bases from V and 1 base from J, with 10 bases between. There are 15 residues in the CDR3. The CDR3: CASSLWTENTGELFF. CDR3 DNA sequence: TGTGCCAGCAGCCTTTGGACAGAGAACACCGGGGAGCTGTTTTTT.

Points on this clone: Other DNA sequences of this sample code for an identical CDR3. This chain links TRBV5-1 with TRBJ2-1; maybe TRBD2 (6 bases). The CDR3 has 14 amino acids. In germline, CDR1 is SGHRS, CDR2 YFSETQ. The V end was cut by 4 bases, the J end by 6 bases, with 14 bases between. The CDR3 is CASSLAGPGNEQFF. CDR3 nucleotide sequence: TGCGCCAGCAGCCTGGCGGGACCAGGCAATGAGCAGTTCTTC.